This TCR beta chain was observed in a study of shared clonotypes between healthy human individuals (dated by TCRdb to 2018 to 2020). A note on the overall study: The cohort comprised a couple of women and a few men aged 18 to 49 years. To increase sequencing depth and limit assay-specific biases, TCR repertoire library preparation and sequencing were carried out by different laboratories using diverse techniques. For each donor, CD4 naive and CD4 memory were each run on three plates, CD8 naive on two plates, and CD8 memory on one plate. To estimate repertoire size and how much clonotypes are shared between individuals, the study performed deep sequencing of blood TCR repertoires from roughly five healthy adults. Each donor's leukapheresis produced roughly between about 0.9 and 9.5 billion PBMCs.

Overall study results and their limits: Even with the large sequencing depth, rarefaction of the sorted-subset datasets indicated that sequencing was incomplete. Compared with non-shared clonotypes, clonotypes shared by all four sorted-subset donors had higher generation probabilities. Pairwise subsampling led to the expectation that sequencing depth would affect the degree of clonotype sharing among donors. Naive subsets generally had larger estimated clonotype richness than memory subsets did. Because the study included only a small number of donors, the genetic and exposure-history diversity represented was limited. Sampling was limited to blood, and TCR repertoires in tissue likely differ from TCR repertoires in blood. Across a few donors, roughly 5.1% of naive CD4, 3% to 4% of naive CD8, under 2.5% of memory CD4, and 0.4% of memory CD8 clonotypes were shared.

CD8 naive samples were CD45RO-negative cells positively selected for CCR7, giving a CD45RA+CCR7+ population that excluded TemRA cells. Healthy HIV-negative adults with no recently reported acute infections or vaccinations were included as donors. Every donor was a Caucasian adult residing in Nashville, Tennessee, USA. After blood collection by leukapheresis, PBMCs were isolated using Ficoll-Histopaque density gradient centrifugation and then cryopreserved in the vapor phase of liquid nitrogen. Purity and quantity of every magnetically sorted T cell population were checked by analytical flow cytometry. Each sorted fraction had its genomic DNA isolated and then quantified by UV absorbance on a Nanodrop 2000c. On this clone itself: What antigen it recognizes has not been identified. No much larger clone is present one base from it, and per-base qualities are unavailable.

Using the deep immunoSEQ assay, TCR CDR3 regions were amplified from genomic DNA by multiplex PCR. For each cell subset, the extracted genomic DNA was distributed evenly across all wells of several immunoSEQ 96-well plates, and each plate served as one replicate. For sorted subsets, around 0.2 ug of genomic DNA, equivalent to around 30,000 T cell genomes, went into each replicate PCR. Purified libraries were measured with a Qubit 3.0 fluorometer, size-checked on a Bioanalyzer 2100, and measured again with the KAPA Library Quantification kit. A separate single-read 150-cycle Illumina NextSeq 550 flow cell was used to sequence each immunoSEQ 96-well plate. The authors' pipeline ran thus. Because only junctional sequences without quality scores were contained in the immunoSEQ output, filtering matching that applied to full-length reads could not be performed. To assign V/J genes and CDR3, sequences were annotated using PyIR, a Python wrapper for IgBLAST v1.9, with IMGT germline references. Reads were filtered out if the reads had weak V/J assignments (E-value above 1e-6), no CDR3, stop codons, out-of-frame junctions, or ambiguous translated residues. V3J clonotypes were defined as sequences sharing the same inferred V gene, J gene, and CDR3 amino acid sequence. Percentage overlap between repertoires was computed as shared unique clonotypes divided by the size of the smaller repertoire. Repertoire richness was assessed with RTK rarefaction, the Chao1 estimator, and Recon v2.1 estimates of unobserved clonotypes. Generation probabilities for all TCRbeta clonotypes obtained by the gDNA method from a few donors were computed using OLGA. As stored in TCRdb, this immuneACCESS dataset retains in-frame rearrangements with V and J assigned. A fraction of the clones does not appear; measured against another copy, unresolved V genes explain less than half of the discrepancy, and the remainder lacks a known reason. Clone size and the V and J calls come from that table; the DNA yielded D and trimming. In all, the sample holds about 2.1 million clones, and roughly 93% of those were seen once. The biggest ten clones account for 1.5% to 2% of the sample.

The clonotype comes from a man between 18 and 29 years old in good health. Some clones in this sample may be carry-over from other donors' samples. Material: naive CD8+ T cells from PBMCs. The cell subset or site label, as the study defines it: CD45RA+CCR7+.

The CDR3 protein is CASSIGLVNTEAFF. The DNA sequence follows: TGTGCCAGTAGTATTGGCCTGGTGAACACTGAAGCTTTCTTT. Recombination connected TRBV19 to TRBJ1-1, with no reliable assignment of the D segment. The CDR3 runs 14 residues from the cysteine to the phenylalanine. The entry retains the CDR3 DNA only, 42 bases that are in frame from base 1. V was cut back by 3 bases and J by 0 bases, leaving a gap of 8 bases between them. CDR1 LNHDA and CDR2 SQIVND were looked up in the germline V gene (reference sequence).